The 13 T cell receptor beta chains reported below all come from one sample, sequenced in a study of cytomegalovirus exposure and HLA in healthy donors. The PCR ran on 60 Vbeta and 13 Jbeta primers. Clones were read by immunoSEQ multiplex PCR, and TCRdb kept only the in-frame ones, dropping some. The sample records about 160,000 clones, under 80% being singletons. The sample comprised PBMCs. The receptors were gathered from a woman in her 30s in good health and CMV-seronegative.

This chain uses TRBV6-1 with TRBJ2-3; 7 bases are shared with TRBD2. Per the germline V gene, CDR1 is MNHNS and CDR2 is SASEGT. With V trimmed by 2 bases and J by 2 bases, 7 bases remained unmatched. The CDR3 has 16 residues. The CDR3 loop is CASSELEAGITDTQYF. The CDR3 nucleotides are TGTGCCAGCAGTGAACTTGAAGCGGGGATCACAGATACGCAGTATTTT.

The chain has TRBV9 and TRBJ2-7; tentative D call: TRBD2 (5 bases). V was pared by 3 bases and J by 7 bases, with 8 bases between. Germline CDR1 SGDLS, CDR2 YYNGEE. The CDR3 is 11 amino acids. The CDR3 is CASSGRGEQYF. CDR3 DNA sequence: TGTGCCAGCAGCGGGCGCGGGGAGCAGTACTTC.

DNA for the CDR3: TGTGCCAGCAGTAGACCGGGACAGCCTAAAAACTATGGCTACACCTTC. This encodes CASSRPGQPKNYGYTF. The chain has TRBV7-9 and TRBJ1-2; 7 positions agree with TRBD1. V trimming: 6 bases; J trimming: 2 bases; junction bases outside the gene matches: 12. This CDR3 has 16 residues. Germline loops: CDR1 SEHNR, CDR2 FQNEAQ (reference sequence). Based on the CDR3 plus reference TRBV7-9 and TRBJ1-2, the full variable domain is DTGVSQNPRHKITKRGQNVTFRCDPISEHNRLYWYRQTLGQGPEFLTYFQNEAQLEKSRLLSDRFSAERPKGSFSTLEIQRTEQGDSAMYLCASSRPGQPKNYGYTFGSGTRLTVV.

The chain is built from TRBV30 and TRBJ1-1; D remains unclear. From germline, CDR1 is GTSNPN and CDR2 SVGIG (reference sequence). The CDR3 runs to 14 residues. Trimming left V 2 bases short and J 1 base short, with 11 bases between. CDR3 sequence: CAWSSGRGNTEAFF. Here the CDR3 DNA reads TGTGCCTGGAGTTCCGGACGGGGGAACACTGAAGCTTTCTTT.

The genes are TRBV18 and TRBJ2-1, with D perhaps TRBD1 (6 bases). Trimming took 2 bases from V and 6 from J, leaving 11 bases between them. Germline lookup yields CDR1 KGHSH and CDR2 LQKENI. The CDR3 is made up of 14 amino acids. The CDR3 DNA reads as TGTGCCAGCTCACCATTACAGGGCTTCAATGAGCAGTTCTTC. Protein sequence: CASSPLQGFNEQFF. Filled out from reference TRBV18 and TRBJ2-1, the complete variable domain reads NAGVMQNPRHLVRRRGQEARLRCSPMKGHSHVYWYRQLPEEGLKFMVYLQKENIIDESGMPKERFSAEFPKEGPSILRIQQVVRGDSAAYFCASSPLQGFNEQFFGPGTRLTVL.

The V call is TRBV9, the J call TRBJ1-4; 9 bases line up with TRBD1. The germline gives CDR1 SGDLS, CDR2 YYNGEE. V lost 1 base to trimming and J lost 5 bases; unmatched junction nucleotides: 3. The CDR3 contains 15 residues. The CDR3 nucleotides read TGTGCCAGCAGCGTACGAGGGACAGGGAATGAAAAACTGTTTTTT. Residues: CASSVRGTGNEKLFF.

This sequence joins TRBV2 and TRBJ1-6, with D perhaps TRBD1 (5 bases). This CDR3 has 14 amino acids. The germline V and J ends were trimmed by 6 bases and 8 bases, with 14 bases remaining between them. Looked up from germline, CDR1 is SNHLY and CDR2 is FYNNEI. CDR3 DNA: TGTGCCAGCAGAAAGGGAGGGGCAGATTCACCCCTCCACTTT. Amino acid sequence: CASRKGGADSPLHF.

V usage is TRBV15 and J usage is TRBJ1-2; D call uncertain. Germline-derived CDR1 and CDR2 are LNHNV and YYDKDF (reference sequence). Trimming removed 0 bases from V and 6 bases from J, with 14 bases in between. This CDR3 has 15 residues. The CDR3 nucleotides are TGTGCCACCAGCAGAGATCGGAACAGCCCCCATGGCTACACCTTC. Translating it yields CATSRDRNSPHGYTF.

The CDR3 bases are TGTGCCAGCAGTTCACAGGGGAAAGGCTACACCTTC. The encoded protein is CASSSQGKGYTF. This chain links TRBV28 with TRBJ1-2; 7 bases fit TRBD1. Germline assignment: CDR1 MDHEN and CDR2 SYDVKM. Trimming removed 4 bases from V and 8 bases from J; junction bases left unmatched: 4. CDR3 size: 12 residues.

The chain joins TRBV2 to TRBJ1-2; 12 nucleotides align to TRBD1. J lost 5 bases, V lost 6 bases, and 7 bases had no gene match. Per the germline V gene, CDR1 is SNHLY and CDR2 is FYNNEI. The CDR3 runs 15 residues. CDR3 DNA sequence: TGTGCCAGCAGGGGGACAGGGGGCGTTGGGTATGGCTACACCTTC. Translating gives CASRGTGGVGYGYTF.

J is TRBJ1-5 and V is TRBV10-3; 7 bases map to TRBD1. The V gene end was trimmed by 0 bases and the J gene end by 0 bases; junction bases not matched to a gene: 8. The germline gives CDR1 ENHRY, CDR2 SYGVKD. The CDR3 extends over 18 amino acids. CDR3 residues: CAISESYGTELSNQPQHF. Here the CDR3 DNA reads TGTGCCATCAGTGAGTCCTATGGGACAGAACTTAGCAATCAGCCCCAGCATTTT.

The chain recombines TRBV4-2 with TRBJ1-5; D might be TRBD1 (5 bases). Trimming shortened V by 2 bases and J by 5 bases, and 13 bases separated the two germline ends. There are 15 residues in the CDR3. Germline assignment: CDR1 LGHNA and CDR2 YNFKEQ. The CDR3 spells CASSQRRDGYQPQHF. The CDR3 nucleotides are TGTGCCAGCAGCCAAAGGCGGGACGGATATCAGCCCCAGCATTTT.

This chain uses TRBV5-1 with TRBJ2-7; 7 bases fit TRBD1. The CDR3 contains 15 residues. Germline assignment: CDR1 SGHRS and CDR2 YFSETQ. V lost 4 bases and J lost 0; bases outside the gene matches: 7. The CDR3 DNA reads as TGCGCCAGCAGCCTGTGGACAGGTAGCTCCTACGAGCAGTACTTC. Protein sequence: CASSLWTGSSYEQYF.